This T cell receptor (beta chain) emerged from a study of OX40 agonist ivuxolimab in advanced cancers. Study at large: Ivuxolimab is an agonistic anti-OX40 (CD134) antibody, and patients were treated with it. Patients receiving dose escalation had hepatocellular carcinoma, melanoma, renal cell or head and neck cancer. Overall study results and limits: Certain nonresponders likewise exhibited a low normalized T-cell clonal expansion.

Sampled blood was obtained at baseline, cycle 4 day 1, and cycle 7 day 1. A note on this clone: Its matching antigen is unknown.

The V end was cut by 6 bases, the J end by 7 bases, with 20 bases between. Per germline, CDR1 SGHRS and CDR2 YFSETQ. This CDR3 is 14 amino acids long. Profiled with immunoSEQ multiplex PCR; TCRdb holds only in-frame clones, not every one. The profile shows roughly 35,000 clones, approximately 86% of them singletons. The rearrangement links TRBV5-1 to TRBJ2-7, with TRBD2 as a possible D gene (7 bases). Sequenced here: CD4+ or CD8+ T cells sorted from blood, sampled in a trial of the OX40 agonist ivuxolimab. The receptor's source is an adult with an advanced solid tumor such as melanoma, head and neck, liver or kidney cancer. CDR3 in amino acids: CASKVGGPTMEQYF. The CDR3 nucleotides read TGCGCCAGCAAGGTGGGGGGGCCCACCATGGAGCAGTACTTC.